The 5 T cell receptor beta chains given below trace back to one sample, sequenced in a study of monozygotic twins with cystic fibrosis. Sequenced by immunoSEQ multiplex PCR; TCRdb stores in-frame clones only, minus some. Here the sample spans approximately 17,000 clones, roughly 96% being singletons. Sequencing was performed on blood. These receptors were obtained from a girl aged 2-10 years with cystic fibrosis.

J is TRBJ1-2 and V is TRBV19, with D maybe TRBD1 (6 bases). Germline V gives CDR1 LNHDA, CDR2 SQIVND (reference sequence). The CDR3 consists of 15 residues. V was shortened by 5 bases and J by 3 bases, with 16 bases between the two germline ends. The CDR3 reads CASSPGQTAYYGYTF. The CDR3 DNA reads as TGTGCCAGTAGTCCCGGACAGACGGCTTACTATGGCTACACCTTC.

Here the CDR3 reads CASSPPGTDYGYTF. The CDR3 nucleotides are TGTGCCAGCAGCCCTCCCGGGACGGACTATGGCTACACCTTC. The gene calls are TRBV5-4 and TRBJ1-2; D might be TRBD1 (5 bases). In germline, CDR1 is SGHNT, CDR2 YYREEE (reference sequence). CDR3 length: 14 residues. V lost 4 bases, J lost 3 bases, and 13 bases lay in between.

The DNA for the CDR3 is TGTGCCAGCAGTGAATCTCCAGGGATGAACACTGAAGCTTTCTTT. Protein product: CASSESPGMNTEAFF. V and J are TRBV25-1 and TRBJ1-1, with a weak D call TRBD1 (5 bases). The CDR3 spans 15 residues. Deletions cut 1 base from V and 0 bases from J, with 9 bases between. Germline V CDR1 and CDR2: MGHDK, SYGVNS. The full variable domain, its missing parts supplied by reference TRBV25-1 and TRBJ1-1, is EADIYQTPRYLVIGTGKKITLECSQTMGHDKMYWYQQDPGMELHLIHYSYGVNSTEKGDLSSESTVSRIRTEHFPLTLESARPSHTSQYLCASSESPGMNTEAFFGQGTRLTVV.

This sequence joins TRBV28 and TRBJ1-2; the D is unclear. CDR3 length: 10 residues. Trimming stripped 6 bases from V and 8 bases from J, with 7 bases between. Germline loops: CDR1 MDHEN, CDR2 SYDVKM. CDR3 DNA: TGTGCCAGCAGCAAAAGCGGCTACACCTTC. Translating it yields CASSKSGYTF.

The rearrangement joins TRBV2 to TRBJ1-5; D uncertain. V lost 5 bases to trimming and J lost 3 bases, with 5 bases between them. The CDR3 sequence is 12 residues long. CDR1 and CDR2 (germline): SNHLY, FYNNEI. As DNA, the CDR3 is TGTGCCAGCAGTCGGGACAATCAGCCCCAGCATTTT. Translation: CASSRDNQPQHF.